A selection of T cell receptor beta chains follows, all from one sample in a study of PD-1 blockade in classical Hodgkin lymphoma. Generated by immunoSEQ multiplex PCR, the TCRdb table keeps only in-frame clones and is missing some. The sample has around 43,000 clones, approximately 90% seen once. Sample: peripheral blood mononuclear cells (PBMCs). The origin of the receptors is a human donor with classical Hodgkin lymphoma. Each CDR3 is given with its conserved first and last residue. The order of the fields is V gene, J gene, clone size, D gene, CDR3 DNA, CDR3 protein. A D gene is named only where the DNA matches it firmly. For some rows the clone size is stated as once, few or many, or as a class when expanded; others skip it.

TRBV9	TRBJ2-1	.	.	TGTGCCAGCAGCGGACTAGTCCGTGAGCAGTTCTTC	CASSGLVREQFF
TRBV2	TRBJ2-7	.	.	TGTGCCAGCAGTGACTCGGGCTACGAGCAGTACTTC	CASSDSGYEQYF
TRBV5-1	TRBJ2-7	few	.	TGCGCCAGCAGTTTCGGTATTGACGAGCAGTACTTC	CASSFGIDEQYF
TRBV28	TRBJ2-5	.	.	TGTGCCAGCAGTCCCCGGGGCAGCCAGAGAGGGACCCAGTACTTC	CASSPRGSQRGTQYF
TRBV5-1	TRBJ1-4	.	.	TGCGCCAGCAGCCACGACGGAGCGCGTAATGAAAAACTGTTTTTT	CASSHDGARNEKLFF
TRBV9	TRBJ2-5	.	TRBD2	TGTGCCAGCAGCGTAGCGGGAGGGTACCAAGAGACCCAGTACTTC	CASSVAGGYQETQYF
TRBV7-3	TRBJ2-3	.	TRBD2	TGTGCCAGCAGCCCCCAGGGTAGCGGGACAGATACGCAGTATTTT	CASSPQGSGTDTQYF
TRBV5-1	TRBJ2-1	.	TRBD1	TGCGCCAGCTACCGGGGACAGAATAACTACAATGAGCAGTTCTTC	CASYRGQNNYNEQFF
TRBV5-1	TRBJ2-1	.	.	TGCGCCAGCAGCTATTCTCAGAGAAAGACCAATGAGCAGTTCTTC	CASSYSQRKTNEQFF
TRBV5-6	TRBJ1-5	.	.	TGTGCCAGCAGCTCGTTGGATCAGCCCCAGCATTTT	CASSSLDQPQHF
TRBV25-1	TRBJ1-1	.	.	TGTGCCAGCAAAAGTTCAGGGCGGGAGAACACTGAAGCTTTCTTT	CASKSSGRENTEAFF
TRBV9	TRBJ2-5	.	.	TGTGCCAGCAATAAAAGGGGGGGAGAGACCCAGTACTTC	CASNKRGGETQYF
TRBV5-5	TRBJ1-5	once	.	TGTGCCAGCAGCCCTATAGGGACAATACGCCAGCCCCAGCATTTT	CASSPIGTIRQPQHF
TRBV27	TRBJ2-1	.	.	TGTGCCAGCAGTTTAGGGTCTTACAATGAGCAGTTCTTC	CASSLGSYNEQFF
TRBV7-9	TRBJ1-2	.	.	TGTGCCAGCAACCTCGACGCGGAGGGCTACACCTTC	CASNLDAEGYTF
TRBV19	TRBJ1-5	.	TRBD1	TGTGCCAGTAGTATAGGACAGGGGGCTCGGCAGCCCCAGCATTTT	CASSIGQGARQPQHF
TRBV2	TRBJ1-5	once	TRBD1	TGTGCCAGCAGTGTGACAGGGACTCAGCCCCAGCATTTT	CASSVTGTQPQHF
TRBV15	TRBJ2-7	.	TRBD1	TGTGCCACCAGCAAGACAGGGTTTGCCTACGAGCAGTACTTC	CATSKTGFAYEQYF
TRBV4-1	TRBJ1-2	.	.	TGCGCCAGCAGCCAAGATAGGGGGGGCGCGCGGAGGAGGGGCTACACCTTC	CASSQDRGGARRRGYTF
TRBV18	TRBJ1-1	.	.	TGTGCCAGCTCACCAACTGCTCGCGCGCAGGCCGTGAACACTGAAGCTTTCTTT	CASSPTARAQAVNTEAFF
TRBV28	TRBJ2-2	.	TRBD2	TGTGCCAGCACCCTCAGACTAGCTGTTACCGGGGAGCTGTTTTTT	CASTLRLAVTGELFF
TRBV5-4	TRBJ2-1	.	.	TGTGCCAGCAGCTTGGAGGCAGGGTCGGTGAATGAGCAGTTCTTC	CASSLEAGSVNEQFF
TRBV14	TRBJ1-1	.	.	TGTGCCAGCAGCGGGGGGGGCCTACTGAACACTGAAGCTTTCTTT	CASSGGGLLNTEAFF
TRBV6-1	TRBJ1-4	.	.	TGTGCCAGCAGTGTTATCTTAGGAGAGTTTAATGAAAAACTGTTTTTT	CASSVILGEFNEKLFF
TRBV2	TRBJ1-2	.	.	TGTGCCAGCAGTGAAGCCCGCGGTCATAACTATGGCTACACCTTC	CASSEARGHNYGYTF
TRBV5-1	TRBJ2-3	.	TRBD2	TGCGCCAGCAGCTTGGCCCCTAGCGGGATGGGCACAGATACGCAGTATTTT	CASSLAPSGMGTDTQYF
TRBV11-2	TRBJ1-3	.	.	TGTGCCACTATACCCGGCTCTGGAAACACCATATATTTT	CATIPGSGNTIYF
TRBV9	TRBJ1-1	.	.	TGTGCCAGCAGCGTCTCTATCGGGAACACTGAAGCTTTCTTT	CASSVSIGNTEAFF
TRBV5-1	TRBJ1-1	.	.	TGCGCCAGCAGCTTGGGACCAGATACTGAAGCTTTCTTT	CASSLGPDTEAFF
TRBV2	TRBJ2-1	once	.	TGCGCCAGCAGTCTCTCGTTGGCCGCCTACAATGAGCAGTTCTTC	CASSLSLAAYNEQFF
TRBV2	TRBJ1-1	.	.	TGTGCCAGCAGTGAAACCCAAGAAGCTTTCTTT	CASSETQEAFF
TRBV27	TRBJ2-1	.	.	TGTGCCAGCAGTTCGGTTAGTGAATGGGGGGCGAAGAACAATGAGCAGTTCTTC	CASSSVSEWGAKNNEQFF
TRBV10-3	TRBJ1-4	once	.	TGTGCCATCAGCGGGGATGAGAAAAAACTGTTTTTT	CAISGDEKKLFF
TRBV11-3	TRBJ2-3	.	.	TGTGCCAGCAGATTTCCAGGGTCAGATACGCAGTATTTT	CASRFPGSDTQYF
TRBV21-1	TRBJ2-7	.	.	TGTGCCAGCAGAAATGGCCCCGGGTCATCCGAGCAGTACTTC	CASRNGPGSSEQYF
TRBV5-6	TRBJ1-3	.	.	TGTGCCAGCAGGAATAGGGGAGCTGGAAACACCATATATTTT	CASRNRGAGNTIYF
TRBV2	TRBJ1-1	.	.	TGTGCCAGCAGTGATCTGGAGGTCCGCGCTTTCTTT	CASSDLEVRAFF